This TCR beta chain was captured by sequencing in a study of CXCR3-negative and CXCR3-positive naive CD8 T cells. CDR3 size: 16 residues. The V gene's germline CDR1 is SGHRS and CDR2 YFSETQ. Study-wide results and limits: The study found more hydrophobic TRB CDR3s in CXCR3-positive naive cells than in CXCR3-negative naive cells. Naive CXCR3-negative and CXCR3-positive cells had similar TRBV-TRBJ usage; memory differed.

In the case of this clonotype: Antigen: not known.

About 310,000 cells per CD8+ T cell subset were flow-sorted in triplicate. cDNA libraries for TRB were generated by 5' RACE incorporating UMI labels. With the 5' RACE reads reprocessed, TCRdb shows one record per CDR3 protein and no DNA. This table holds more than 80,000 distinct CDR3 sequences. The TCR sequence derives from a human donor in good health. Some clones in this sample may be carry-over from other donors' samples. Sequencing input: naive CXCR3+ CD8+ T cells from blood. Stated subset: CD45RO-CCR7+CD27+CD95- naive CD8+ T cells expressing CXCR3 (TNR3+). The V call is TRBV5-1, the J call TRBJ2-3; the D gene TCRdb calls, TRBD2, cannot be checked with no DNA. CDR3 loop: CASSYSLAGVGDTQYF. The complete variable domain, with remaining parts taken from reference TRBV5-1 and TRBJ2-3, reads KAGVTQTPRYLIKTRGQQVTLSCSPISGHRSVSWYQQTPGQGLQFLFEYFSETQRNKGNFPGRFSGRQFSNSRSEMNVSTLELGDSALYLCASSYSLAGVGDTQYFGPGTRLTVL.